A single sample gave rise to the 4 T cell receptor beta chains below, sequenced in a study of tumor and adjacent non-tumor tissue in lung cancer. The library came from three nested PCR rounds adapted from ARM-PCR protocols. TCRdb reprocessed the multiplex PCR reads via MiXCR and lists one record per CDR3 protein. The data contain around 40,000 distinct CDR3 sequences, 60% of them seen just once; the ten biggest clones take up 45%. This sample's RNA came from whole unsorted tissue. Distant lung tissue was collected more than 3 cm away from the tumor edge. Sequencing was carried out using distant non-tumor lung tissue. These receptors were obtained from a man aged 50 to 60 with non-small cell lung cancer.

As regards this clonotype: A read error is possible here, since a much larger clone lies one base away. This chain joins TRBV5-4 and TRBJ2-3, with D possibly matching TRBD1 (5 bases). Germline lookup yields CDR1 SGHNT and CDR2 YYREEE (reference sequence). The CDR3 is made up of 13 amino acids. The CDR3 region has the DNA TGTACCAGCAGCCCGCAGGGATCAGATACGCAGTATTTT. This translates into CTSSPQGSDTQYF.

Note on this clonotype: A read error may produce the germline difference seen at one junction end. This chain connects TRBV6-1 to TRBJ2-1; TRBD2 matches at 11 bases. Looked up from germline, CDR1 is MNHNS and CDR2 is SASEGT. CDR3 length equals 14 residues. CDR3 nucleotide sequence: TGTGCCGGCCGGGGGCTAGCGGGGGGAGATGAGCAGTCCTTC. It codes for CAGRGLAGGDEQSF.

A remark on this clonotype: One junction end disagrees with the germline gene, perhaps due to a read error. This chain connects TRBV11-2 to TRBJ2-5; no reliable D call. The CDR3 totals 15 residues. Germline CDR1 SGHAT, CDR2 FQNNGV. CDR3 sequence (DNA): TGTGCCAGCAGCCCCACCTGGGCGGTAGCAGAGACCCAATACTTC. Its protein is CASSPTWAVAETQYF.

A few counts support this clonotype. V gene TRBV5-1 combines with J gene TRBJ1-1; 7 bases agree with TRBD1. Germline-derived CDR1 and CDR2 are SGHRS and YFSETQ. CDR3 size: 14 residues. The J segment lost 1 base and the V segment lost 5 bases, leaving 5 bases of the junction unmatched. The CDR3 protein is CASRHGTANTEAFF. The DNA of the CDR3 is TGCGCCAGCAGGCATGGGACAGCGAACACTGAAGCTTTCTTT. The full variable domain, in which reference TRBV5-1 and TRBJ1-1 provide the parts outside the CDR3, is KAGVTQTPRYLIKTRGQQVTLSCSPISGHRSVSWYQQTPGQGLQFLFEYFSETQRNKGNFPGRFSGRQFSNSRSEMNVSTLELGDSALYLCASRHGTANTEAFFGQGTRLTVV.